This is a list of T cell receptor beta chains from one sample in a study of CD8 T cells in Susac syndrome. TCRdb fed the immunoSEQ multiplex PCR reads into MiXCR, producing one record per CDR3 protein. Of roughly 190,000 distinct CDR3 sequences listed, roughly 95% were seen once; the top ten hold 0.085% to 0.11%. Sequenced material: CD4+ T cells from PBMCs. The receptor source for this set is a human donor in good health. Each CDR3 is given with its conserved first and last residue. A D gene is named only where the DNA matches it firmly.

d_gene	v_gene	j_gene	CDR3nt	CDR3aa
TRBD1	TRBV18	TRBJ2-6	TGTGCCAGCTCACCACGGCGACAGGGGGACTCTGGGGCCAACGTCCTGACTTTC	CASSPRRQGDSGANVLTF
TRBD1	TRBV7-3	TRBJ2-7	TGTGCCAGCAGCTTACGGGACAGAACCTACGAGCAGTACTTC	CASSLRDRTYEQYF
TRBD1	TRBV2	TRBJ1-4	TGTGCCAGCAGGCGGGACAGGGGGAATGAAAAACTGTTTTTT	CASRRDRGNEKLFF
TRBD2	TRBV27	TRBJ2-7	TGTGCCAGCAGTCCCTCAGTAGCGGGACCCAACGAGCAGTACTTC	CASSPSVAGPNEQYF
NA	TRBV30	TRBJ2-5	TGTGCCTGGCGTCCAGGCCAGGAGACCCAGTACTTC	CAWRPGQETQYF
NA	TRBV6-5	TRBJ2-1	TGTGCCAGCAGTTACGCCCAGAGCTCCTACAATGAGCAGTTCTTC	CASSYAQSSYNEQFF
TRBD2	TRBV18	TRBJ2-1	TGTGCCAGCTCACCAACTAGCGGGGAGCAGTTCTTC	CASSPTSGEQFF
TRBD1	TRBV27	TRBJ2-3	TGTGCCAGCAGCGGACAGGGCACAGATACGCAGTATTTT	CASSGQGTDTQYF
NA	TRBV15	TRBJ1-1	TGTGCCACCAGCAGCCTGGACAGAACCACTGAAGCTTTCTTT	CATSSLDRTTEAFF
TRBD2	TRBV13	TRBJ2-7	TGTGCCAGCAGCTCCCAGACTAGCGGGTACGAGCAGTACTTC	CASSSQTSGYEQYF
NA	TRBV30	TRBJ1-4	TGTGCCTGGAGCACAGGGTCAACTAATGAAAAACTGTTTTTT	CAWSTGSTNEKLFF
NA	TRBV3-1	TRBJ2-1	TGTGCCAGCAGCCAAGATCCTACTACCGAGGGTGAGCAGTTCTTC	CASSQDPTTEGEQFF
NA	TRBV20-1	TRBJ1-5	TGCAGTGCTGAAGACAGGAATAGCAATCAGCCCCAGCATTTT	CSAEDRNSNQPQHF
TRBD2	TRBV20-1	TRBJ2-4	TGCAGTGCACCGGGACTAGCGGGTGGAAACATTCAGTACTTC	CSAPGLAGGNIQYF